This T cell receptor beta chain was obtained from a study of post-analysis software for immune sequencing data. General study points: Five or six TRBV segments, TRBV5-6, TRBV5-1 and TRBV20-1 among them, were found more frequent in patients than controls.

Every TCR beta cDNA library bore unique molecular identifiers. TCRdb recomputed calls from the PCR reads with MiXCR, one row per CDR3 protein. The table includes 600,000 to 700,000 distinct CDR3 sequences, 55% to 60% detected once. CDR3 size: 10 residues. Trimming left V 8 bases short and J 5 bases short, with 4 bases between. Germline CDR1 and CDR2: SEHNR and FQNEAQ (reference sequence). This clonotype showed up just a few times. The antigen is unknown. The chain recombines TRBV7-9 with TRBJ2-1; D gene unclear. The sequencing input was blood. The origin of this receptor is a girl aged 2 to 9 with multiple sclerosis. CDR3 coding DNA: TGTGCCAGCGGCAACAATGAGCAGTTCTTC. Translation gives CASGNNEQFF.